This T cell receptor (beta chain) was captured in a study of early T cells in non-severe SARS-CoV-2 infection. For the study at large: Sequenced material consisted of bulk RNA (from unsorted whole blood), and chains were unpaired.

As to this clonotype: As yet, its antigen is unknown.

The CDR3 is 14 residues long. Germline V gene sequence: CDR1 SGHAT, CDR2 FQNNGV. Trimming stripped 4 bases from V and 5 bases from J, with 13 bases between. Unique molecular identifiers were added to individual cDNA molecules. TCRdb analysed the 5' RACE reads with MiXCR anew, one entry per CDR3 protein. The data hold 85,000 to 95,000 distinct CDR3 sequences, with 14% to 15% observed a single time. Study results and limitations: Anti-spike CD8 responses were favored in VDJdb matching, and private and CD4 specificities were missed.

Sequenced sample: whole blood. The V and J genes are TRBV11-2 and TRBJ2-3; D ambiguous. The TCR comes from an adult who was a healthcare worker with PCR-confirmed SARS-CoV-2 infection or an uninfected control (not recorded which). The CDR3 region is CASSYILKRDTQYF. DNA of the CDR3: TGTGCCAGCAGCTATATACTTAAAAGAGATACGCAGTATTTT.